A single sample gave rise to the 14 T cell receptor beta chains below, sequenced in a study of CXCR3-negative and CXCR3-positive naive CD8 T cells. For these receptors, no antigen is known. The study's findings and limits: Naive cells positive for CXCR3 carried more hydrophobic TRB CDR3s than CXCR3-negative ones.

cDNA libraries for TRB were generated by 5' RACE incorporating UMI labels. No DNA is given; TCRdb re-called the 5' RACE reads and lists each CDR3 protein once. The sample table includes 55,000 to 75,000 distinct CDR3 sequences. The sequenced sample was naive CXCR3+ CD8+ T cells from blood. Subset in this sample: CD45RO-CCR7+CD27+CD95- naive CD8+ T cells expressing CXCR3 (TNR3+). The receptors shown here come from a human donor in good health. Some clones in this sample may be carry-over from other donors' samples.

V is TRBV6-2 or TRBV6-3 and J is TRBJ1-1. This CDR3 has 15 residues. The V gene's germline CDR1 is MNHEY and CDR2 SVGEGT. The CDR3 is CASSYLPAANTEAFF.

The rearrangement links TRBV27 to TRBJ2-7; the D call of TRBD1 rests on TCRdb alone, since no DNA is present to check it. From germline, CDR1 is MNHEY and CDR2 SMNVEV (reference sequence). The CDR3 is 13 amino acids. The CDR3 loop reads CASRDMVSYEQYF.

This sequence joins TRBV7-9 and TRBJ1-3. The length of the CDR3 is 15 residues. CDR1 SEHNR and CDR2 FQNEAQ come from the germline V gene (reference sequence). The CDR3 region is CASSHDESPGNTIYF.

The J gene is TRBJ2-3, the V gene TRBV15. CDR1 and CDR2 (germline): LNHNV, YYDKDF (reference sequence). CDR3 length: 12 residues. CDR3 protein: CATSRRGDTQYF.

V is TRBV11-2 and J is TRBJ2-7; TCRdb indicates TRBD1, and absent DNA this call remains unverified. CDR3 length: 15 amino acids. CDR1 and CDR2 from the germline V gene are SGHAT and FQNNGV. The CDR3: CASSFLPGASYEQYF.

The V gene is TRBV7-3, the J gene TRBJ2-1; TCRdb indicates TRBD1, and absent DNA this call remains unverified. Germline V lookup: CDR1 SGHTA, CDR2 FQGTGA. The CDR3 is 15 amino acids. CDR3 region: CASSLSGGRYNEQFF.

This rearrangement joins TRBV11-2 to TRBJ2-1; the TCRdb call, TRBD2, lacks DNA for checking. Germline V lookup: CDR1 SGHAT, CDR2 FQNNGV. The CDR3 is 18 amino acids. CDR3 residues: CASSFLLLPSGGYNEQFF.

This chain uses TRBV27 with TRBJ2-7; the D call from TCRdb, TRBD1, cannot be confirmed without DNA. CDR3 length: 14 residues. From germline, CDR1 is MNHEY and CDR2 SMNVEV (reference sequence). CDR3 sequence reads: CASSPQTGGREQYF.

The chain carries TRBV5-1 and TRBJ1-1. Germline V gene data show CDR1 as SGHRS and CDR2 as YFSETQ. CDR3 length: 14 residues. The CDR3: CASSFLGSNTGAFF.

The J gene is TRBJ2-5, the V gene TRBV7-2; there is no DNA to check the TCRdb D call of TRBD2. The CDR3 extends over 13 amino acids. Germline lookup yields CDR1 SGHTA and CDR2 FQGNSA. The CDR3 is CASSLWGGETQYF. Variable domain in full (rest from reference TRBV7-2 and TRBJ2-5): GAGVSQSPSNKVTEKGKDVELRCDPISGHTALYWYRQSLGQGLEFLIYFQGNSAPDKSGLPSDRFSAERTGGSVSTLTIQRTQQEDSAVYLCASSLWGGETQYFGPGTRLLVL.

V usage is TRBV29-1 and J usage is TRBJ2-7. The CDR3 is made up of 11 amino acids. Germline loops: CDR1 SQVTM, CDR2 ANQGSEA. The CDR3 sequence: CSVKQTYEQYF.

Considering frequency, this clonotype is medium-sized. This chain uses TRBV18 with TRBJ1-2. In germline, CDR1 is KGHSH, CDR2 LQKENI. CDR3 size: 14 residues. CDR3 sequence reads: CASSPEGKVDGYTF.

The chain joins TRBV20-1 to TRBJ2-1; the D call of TRBD1 rests on TCRdb alone, since no DNA is present to check it. This CDR3 region has 13 residues. Germline V lookup: CDR1 DFQATT, CDR2 SNEGSKA (reference sequence). The CDR3 reads CSARDRGGNEQFF.

The chain has TRBV7-6 and TRBJ2-7; the TRBD2 assignment by TCRdb is unverifiable without DNA. This CDR3 is 13 amino acids long. The germline gives CDR1 SGHVS, CDR2 FNYEAQ. The CDR3 region is CASSLGEDGGRYF.